The next 28 T cell receptor beta chains were all read from a single sample in a study of blood T cell repertoires in COVID-19. The method was immunoSEQ multiplex PCR; TCRdb's version includes in-frame clones alone and lacks a portion of them. The data hold nearly 350,000 clones, with 91% observed a single time. The material sequenced was peripheral blood. These receptors were taken from a woman aged 18-29 years who had recovered from COVID-19.

J is TRBJ2-2 and V is TRBV24-1; 7 bases fit TRBD2. CDR3 length: 15 residues. V lost 1 base to trimming and J lost 5 bases; unmatched junction nucleotides: 3. Germline V gene sequence: CDR1 KGHDR, CDR2 SFDVKD. The CDR3 here is CATSDLTSETGELFF. The CDR3 coding sequence is TGTGCCACCAGTGATTTAACTAGCGAGACCGGGGAGCTGTTTTTT.

The DNA for the CDR3 is TGTGCCAGCAGTGAGTTCCCTGGCAGTGAGCAGTTCTTC. It yields the protein CASSEFPGSEQFF. The V call is TRBV6-1, the J call TRBJ2-1; D not certain. Germline CDR1 reads MNHNS; CDR2 reads SASEGT. The CDR3 spans 13 residues. V lost 3 bases to trimming and J lost 9 bases, with 12 bases between them.

The V and J genes are TRBV7-2 and TRBJ2-3, with 12 bases fitting TRBD2. J gave up 4 bases and V 3 bases, and 2 bases lay outside the gene matches. CDR3 length: 15 amino acids. Looked up from germline, CDR1 is SGHTA and CDR2 is FQGNSA. CDR3 amino acids: CASSLTSGGADTQYF. CDR3 coding DNA: TGTGCCAGCAGCTTGACTAGCGGGGGCGCAGATACGCAGTATTTT.

The chain recombines TRBV24-1 with TRBJ2-5; TRBD1 aligns across 8 bases. Germline-derived CDR1 and CDR2 are KGHDR and SFDVKD. V dropped 4 bases and J dropped 10; count of bases not matched to a gene: 10. The CDR3 is 14 amino acids. The CDR3 nucleotides are TGTGCCACCAGTGACGGACAGGGAACGTTAAGCCAGTACTTC. Protein: CATSDGQGTLSQYF.

V is TRBV28 and J is TRBJ2-5; D unclear. Germline lookup yields CDR1 MDHEN and CDR2 SYDVKM. With 3 bases removed from V and 5 bases from J, the gap between germline ends came to 4 bases. The length of the CDR3 is 11 residues. The CDR3 nucleotides read TGTGCCAGCAGTTTCTCGGAGACCCAGTACTTC. Protein sequence: CASSFSETQYF.

The genes are TRBV29-1 and TRBJ2-1; D is ambiguous. V shed 7 bases and J shed 0 bases, with 13 bases lying between them. The germline CDR1 and CDR2 sequences are SQVTM and ANQGSEA. The CDR3 has 14 residues. CDR3 sequence reads: CSAQAFSSYNEQFF. CDR3 nucleotides: TGCAGCGCCCAGGCGTTCAGCTCCTACAATGAGCAGTTCTTC.

This chain joins TRBV19 and TRBJ1-5, with 10 bases lining up with TRBD1. In germline, CDR1 is LNHDA, CDR2 SQIVND (reference sequence). With V trimmed by 5 bases and J by 1 base, 11 bases remained unmatched. This CDR3 region has 18 residues. CDR3: CASSSPGTGALSNQPQHF. The CDR3 region has the DNA TGTGCCAGTAGTTCCCCCGGGACAGGGGCACTAAGCAATCAGCCCCAGCATTTT.

This clone is a singleton in its sample. The chain joins TRBV5-4 to TRBJ2-2; the match to TRBD1 covers 9 bases. CDR3 size: 15 residues. J gave up 7 bases and V 4 bases, and 8 bases lay outside the gene matches. Germline CDR1 is SGHNT and CDR2 is YYREEE (reference sequence). The CDR3 coding sequence is TGTGCCAGCAGCAGAAACAGGGGGCAAGACGGGGAGCTGTTTTTT. This codes for CASSRNRGQDGELFF.

Regarding this clone: Other DNA sequences in this sample translate to the same CDR3. The CDR3, as DNA: TGCAGCGTTGAAAGCGGGAGCTCCTACAATGAGCAGTTCTTC. This codes for CSVESGSSYNEQFF. The chain has TRBV29-1 and TRBJ2-1, with 8 bases that match TRBD2. CDR3 length: 14 amino acids. V shed 2 bases, J shed 0 bases, and the junction held 0 bases outside the gene matches. Germline CDR1 SQVTM, CDR2 ANQGSEA.

The chain joins TRBV6-5 to TRBJ1-1, with D unresolved. V gave up 6 bases and J gave up 4 bases, with 9 bases separating them. This CDR3 spans 12 amino acids. From germline, CDR1 is MNHEY and CDR2 SVGAGI. CDR3 residues: CASRGRVTEAFF. CDR3 nucleotide sequence: TGTGCCAGCAGGGGGAGGGTCACTGAAGCTTTCTTT.

V usage is TRBV18 and J usage is TRBJ1-3, with 7 positions matching TRBD1. V lost 3 bases and J lost 4; bases outside the gene matches: 9. The V gene's germline CDR1 is KGHSH and CDR2 LQKENI. The CDR3 is made up of 16 amino acids. The CDR3 DNA reads TGTGCCAGCTCACCCGGAGTGACAGGGAACGGAAACACCATATATTTT. It codes for CASSPGVTGNGNTIYF.

This clone was recorded only once. This rearrangement joins TRBV6-2 or TRBV6-3 to TRBJ2-1; TRBD1 is a possible D gene (5 bases). CDR1 is MNHEY, CDR2 SVGEGT, per germline. This CDR3 is 14 amino acids long. V shed 5 bases and J shed 8 bases, with 16 bases lying between them. CDR3 DNA: TGTGCCAGCAGTCCCTTACGCAGGGCCGATGAGCAGTTCTTC. This sequence encodes CASSPLRRADEQFF.

The chain combines TRBV9 with TRBJ1-2; D may be TRBD1 (5 bases). The germline V and J ends were trimmed by 4 bases and 4 bases, with 8 bases remaining between them. The germline V gene has CDR1 SGDLS and CDR2 YYNGEE. The CDR3 is made up of 12 amino acids. The CDR3 nucleotides are TGTGCCAGCAGCCGGGGGTCCTATGGCTACACCTTC. Amino acids: CASSRGSYGYTF.

Written as DNA, the CDR3 is TGCGCCAGCAGCCAGCCCGGAGGGGACACTGAAGCTTTCTTT. Encoded protein: CASSQPGGDTEAFF. The chain combines TRBV4-3 with TRBJ1-1, with D possibly matching TRBD1 (5 bases). This CDR3 has 14 residues. Germline V lookup: CDR1 LGHNA, CDR2 YSLEER. Trimming shortened V by 3 bases and J by 3 bases, and 11 bases separated the two germline ends.

The CDR3 region is CASSLSSAMQYF. The CDR3, as DNA: TGTGCCAGCAGTTTGTCTAGCGCCATGCAGTATTTT. The rearrangement joins TRBV12-3 or TRBV12-4 to TRBJ2-3; D perhaps matches TRBD2 (6 bases). Trimming took off 3 bases at V and 11 bases at J, with 12 bases between the two ends. The CDR3 is made up of 12 amino acids.

The chain links TRBV11-3 to TRBJ2-3; 9 nucleotides align to TRBD2. The CDR3 loop spans 17 amino acids. With 5 bases clipped from V and 2 bases from J, the junction kept 11 bases outside the gene matches. Germline CDR1 is SGHNT and CDR2 is YENEEA. The CDR3 region is CASSLSPLAGATDTQYF. CDR3 coding DNA: TGTGCCAGCAGCCTCTCCCCTTTAGCGGGAGCCACAGATACGCAGTATTTT.

The chain joins TRBV11-3 to TRBJ1-1; D unresolved. Trimming left V 2 bases short and J 11 bases short, with 12 bases between. CDR3 length: 12 residues. The germline CDR1 and CDR2 sequences are SGHNT and YENEEA. The chain's CDR3 is CASSLRFREAFF. The CDR3 nucleotides are TGTGCCAGCAGCTTACGATTCCGGGAGGCTTTCTTT. Complete variable domain (other parts from reference TRBV11-3 and TRBJ1-1): EAGVVQSPRYKIIEKKQPVAFWCNPISGHNTLYWYLQNLGQGPELLIRYENEEAVDDSQLPKDRFSAERLKGVDSTLKIQPAELGDSAVYLCASSLRFREAFFGQGTRLTVV.

This chain joins TRBV21-1 and TRBJ1-5. TRBV21-1 is a known pseudogene. CDR3 size: 15 residues. The CDR3 DNA is TGTGCCAGCAGCCTCTACGGGAGAAGCAATCAGCCCCAGCATTTT. Translating gives CASSLYGRSNQPQHF.

This chain joins TRBV6-5 and TRBJ1-4; no reliable D call. Trimming stripped 5 bases from V and 3 bases from J, with 4 bases between. Germline assignment: CDR1 MNHEY and CDR2 SVGAGI. The CDR3 length is 12 residues. This CDR3 is CASSTANEKLFF. As DNA, the CDR3 is TGTGCCAGCAGTACAGCTAATGAAAAACTGTTTTTT.

The count of this clone is one. This chain joins TRBV19 and TRBJ2-1, with D possibly TRBD2 on 5 matching bases. Germline V gene sequence: CDR1 LNHDA, CDR2 SQIVND (reference sequence). The CDR3 sequence is 14 residues long. The ends were cut back, 2 bases at V and 7 bases at J, with 12 bases in the middle. CDR3 bases: TGTGCCAGTAGTATACTTGGCGGGTGGAATGAGCAGTTCTTC. Residues: CASSILGGWNEQFF.

The chain recombines TRBV18 with TRBJ1-5; D is possibly TRBD1 (6 bases). The CDR3 has 17 residues. Trimming took off 2 bases at V and 3 bases at J, with 17 bases between the two ends. Germline CDR1 KGHSH, CDR2 LQKENI. The CDR3 protein is CASSPSDRDIDNQPQHF. The CDR3 bases are TGTGCCAGCTCACCATCAGACCGGGACATTGACAATCAGCCCCAGCATTTT.

This clone was counted between two and nine times. The chain employs TRBV9 and TRBJ1-1; a possible D gene is TRBD1 (6 bases). The ends were cut back, 4 bases at V and 1 base at J, with 11 bases in the middle. The CDR3 runs to 14 residues. Germline CDR1 is SGDLS and CDR2 is YYNGEE. The CDR3 bases are TGTGCCAGCAGCATGCGACAGGCGAACACTGAAGCTTTCTTT. This codes for CASSMRQANTEAFF.

The gene calls are TRBV5-1 and TRBJ2-2; TRBD2 aligns across 7 bases. Germline V CDR1 and CDR2: SGHRS, YFSETQ. V lost 0 bases, J lost 2 bases, and 4 bases stayed unmatched. The CDR3 sequence is 16 residues long. The CDR3 region has the DNA TGCGCCAGCAGCTTGGTGGCGGGAGACAACACCGGGGAGCTGTTTTTT. Protein: CASSLVAGDNTGELFF.

The chain couples TRBV10-3 to TRBJ1-1, with D perhaps TRBD1 (5 bases). This CDR3 comprises 14 residues. Germline CDR1 is ENHRY and CDR2 is SYGVKD. V lost 6 bases and J 5 bases, leaving 16 bases between the germline ends. The CDR3 DNA reads as TGTGCCATCAGGTCGGTGGGGCCGAGGACTGAAGCTTTCTTT. Translation gives CAIRSVGPRTEAFF.

The CDR3 bases are TGTGCCAGCAGTGAAGCAGGCAGGGGGCAGGGTGGCTACACCTTC. The encoded protein is CASSEAGRGQGGYTF. The rearrangement uses TRBV2 and TRBJ1-2; 8 bases align to TRBD1. The CDR3 loop spans 15 amino acids. Trimming at V came to 0 bases and at J to 7 bases, leaving 7 bases not matched to a gene. The germline V gene encodes CDR1 SNHLY and CDR2 FYNNEI. The entire variable domain, with the rest obtained from reference TRBV2 and TRBJ1-2, is as follows: EPEVTQTPSHQVTQMGQEVILRCVPISNHLYFYWYRQILGQKVEFLVSFYNNEISEKSEIFDDQFSVERPDGSNFTLKIRSTKLEDSAMYFCASSEAGRGQGGYTFGSGTRLTVV.

Only one count was recorded for this clone. The chain joins TRBV15 to TRBJ2-1; 7 bases are a match to TRBD2. CDR3 length equals 16 residues. The ends lost 0 bases at V and 2 bases at J; junction bases unmatched: 4. From germline, CDR1 is LNHNV and CDR2 YYDKDF (reference sequence). CDR3 DNA sequence: TGTGCCACCAGCAGAGATCTGGCGGGGGCCTACAATGAGCAGTTCTTC. Translation: CATSRDLAGAYNEQFF.

This clone showed up just once. The V gene is TRBV12-2, the J gene TRBJ2-6; the D segment call TRBD1 is taken from the table without a DNA check. TRBV12-2 is assigned pseudogene status. The CDR3 runs to 17 residues. The CDR3 region has the DNA TGTGCAAGTCGCTTAGACAGGCCCGTTGCTGGGGCCAACGTCCTGACTTTC. This gives the protein CASRLDRPVAGANVLTF.

This clone was detected only once. The chain employs TRBV21-1 and TRBJ1-1. TRBV21-1 is a pseudogene locus. CDR3 length: 13 amino acids. The CDR3 bases are TGTGCCAGCGGCGGGTTTTGGGTCACTGAAGCTTTCTTT. Its protein is CASGGFWVTEAFF.